These T cell receptor beta chains were read from a single sample in a study of T cell repertoires in cytomegalovirus infection. MiXCR was run by TCRdb on the reads, yielding one entry per CDR3 protein. The sample carries roughly 310,000 distinct CDR3 sequences, 25% to 30% recorded once. These TCRs' antigens remain unknown. The sample consisted of cultured PBMCs, taken from culture after CMV antigen stimulation. These receptor sequences come from a human donor in good health (CMV status not recorded). Some clones in this sample may be carry-over from other donors' samples. Both conserved end residues are part of each CDR3. The order of the fields is J gene, V gene, clone size, D gene, CDR3 protein, CDR3 DNA. The D gene is left open where the match is weak. The listing skips clone size in some rows; elsewhere it reads once, few, many or a size class.

TRBJ1-1 | TRBV12-3/TRBV12-4 | NA | NA | CASSPFWWETEAFF | TGTGCCAGCAGCCCTTTTTGGTGGGAAACTGAAGCTTTCTTT
TRBJ2-5 | TRBV5-6 | many | TRBD2 | CASSSNWGGETQYF | TGTGCCAGCAGCTCAAACTGGGGGGGGGAGACCCAGTACTTC
TRBJ2-5 | TRBV28 | many | TRBD1 | CASSQGAGGETQYF | TGTGCCAGCAGCCAAGGGGCAGGGGGCGAGACCCAGTACTTC
TRBJ2-3 | TRBV29-1 | NA | NA | CSVEATSGTDTQYF | TGCAGCGTTGAGGCAACGAGCGGCACAGATACGCAGTATTTT
TRBJ2-3 | TRBV11-2 | few | TRBD2 | CASSPGLAESLVSTDTQYF | TGTGCCAGCAGCCCCGGACTAGCGGAGTCACTGGTTAGCACAGATACGCAGTATTTT
TRBJ1-5 | TRBV19 | few | NA | CASSPWRSNQPQHF | TGTGCCAGTAGCCCGTGGAGGAGCAATCAGCCCCAGCATTTT
TRBJ2-7 | TRBV2 | NA | NA | CASSEAPGLSTKQYF | TGTGCCAGCAGTGAAGCGCCGGGACTTAGTACGAAGCAGTACTTC
TRBJ1-5 | TRBV6-6 | NA | NA | CASMERASGPQPQHF | TGTGCCAGCATGGAACGAGCCTCCGGGCCTCAGCCCCAGCATTTT
TRBJ1-2 | TRBV4-1 | NA | NA | CASSQVVPRGLADYGYTF | TGCGCCAGCAGCCAAGTTGTCCCCCGGGGCCTAGCAGACTATGGCTACACCTTC
TRBJ2-5 | TRBV12-3/TRBV12-4 | few | TRBD1 | CASSPGDRVPETQYF | TGTGCCAGCAGTCCAGGGGACAGGGTTCCAGAGACCCAGTACTTC
TRBJ1-5 | TRBV18 | NA | NA | CASSPRGRGQGVQPQHF | TGTGCCAGCTCACCTCGGGGTCGGGGGCAGGGCGTCCAGCCCCAGCATTTT
TRBJ1-1 | TRBV5-6 | NA | NA | CASSQWDTLNAFF | TGTGCCAGCAGCCAATGGGACACCCTAAACGCTTTCTTT
TRBJ1-2 | TRBV15 | NA | NA | CATSPDSPGVVVYTF | TGTGCCACCAGCCCCGATAGTCCAGGGGTTGTTGTCTACACCTTC
TRBJ2-7 | TRBV18 | NA | NA | CASSPGGTGEQYF | TGTGCCAGCTCACCAGGAGGGACGGGGGAGCAGTACTTC
TRBJ2-7 | TRBV5-1 | NA | NA | CASSLLRDRRSYEQYF | TGCGCCAGCAGCTTGCTACGGGATCGTCGTTCCTACGAGCAGTACTTC
TRBJ2-1 | TRBV5-5 | few | TRBD2 | CASSPFRAGVGNEQFF | TGTGCCAGCAGTCCTTTCCGGGCGGGAGTGGGCAATGAGCAGTTCTTC
TRBJ2-2 | TRBV7-9 | NA | TRBD2 | CASSRTSGPTGELFF | TGTGCCAGCAGCCGGACTAGCGGGCCCACCGGGGAGCTGTTTTTT
TRBJ1-3 | TRBV25-1 | NA | NA | CASHMGGGYLSGNTIYF | TGTGCCAGTCACATGGGAGGGGGTTACCTCTCTGGAAACACCATATATTTT
TRBJ2-2 | TRBV7-3 | few | NA | CASSPRRGGNTGELFF | TGTGCCAGCAGTCCTCGTAGGGGGGGGAACACCGGGGAGCTGTTTTTT
TRBJ1-2 | TRBV18 | few | NA | CASSPGGVGYGYTF | TGTGCCAGCTCACCAGGGGGCGTAGGCTATGGCTACACCTTC
TRBJ2-6 | TRBV5-1 | few | NA | CASSLVMGYSGANVLTF | TGCGCCAGCAGCTTGGTTATGGGGTACTCTGGGGCCAACGTCCTGACTTTC
TRBJ2-7 | TRBV7-2 | few | TRBD1 | CASSLELQGADEQYF | TGTGCCAGCAGCTTAGAACTACAGGGGGCTGACGAGCAGTACTTC
TRBJ2-1 | TRBV27 | NA | NA | CATCPSAFYGEQFF | TGTGCCACCTGTCCTAGCGCCTTCTACGGTGAGCAGTTCTTC
TRBJ2-1 | TRBV6-1 | NA | TRBD2 | CASTGVAGHNEQFF | TGTGCCAGCACGGGGGTAGCGGGGCACAATGAGCAGTTCTTC
TRBJ1-2 | TRBV19 | NA | TRBD1 | CASSTDRDRGRIDGYTF | TGTGCCAGTAGTACAGACCGGGACAGGGGTAGGATTGATGGCTACACCTTC
TRBJ2-3 | TRBV9 | few | NA | CASSVGSHTTDTQYF | TGTGCCAGCAGCGTTGGTAGCCACACCACAGATACGCAGTATTTT
TRBJ2-4 | TRBV7-2 | many | NA | CASSLGSGFIQYF | TGTGCCAGCAGCTTAGGGTCAGGTTTCATTCAGTACTTC
TRBJ1-3 | TRBV29-1 | NA | NA | CSVEEQRNTIYF | TGCAGCGTTGAAGAGCAGAGAAACACCATATATTTT
TRBJ1-1 | TRBV20-1 | NA | TRBD1 | CSALQGPFTEAFF | TGCAGTGCGTTACAGGGGCCGTTCACTGAAGCTTTCTTT
TRBJ2-7 | TRBV6-2/TRBV6-3 | NA | NA | CASTFVRKAHYEQYF | TGTGCCAGCACCTTCGTCAGGAAAGCACACTACGAGCAGTACTTC
TRBJ2-5 | TRBV5-4 | few | NA | CASSLIGTYQETQYF | TGTGCCAGCAGCTTGATAGGGACGTACCAAGAGACCCAGTACTTC
TRBJ1-4 | TRBV19 | NA | TRBD1 | CASSIEPGQGSRSSREKLFF | TGTGCCAGTAGTATAGAACCGGGACAGGGTTCGAGGAGTTCGCGAGAAAAACTGTTTTTT
TRBJ2-1 | TRBV7-4 | NA | NA | CASADSREQFF | TGTGCCAGCGCGGACTCTCGGGAGCAGTTCTTC
TRBJ2-1 | TRBV7-9 | NA | NA | CASSLAWGSGAEPTNEQFF | TGTGCCAGCAGCTTAGCTTGGGGTAGCGGTGCGGAACCCACCAATGAGCAGTTCTTC
TRBJ2-3 | TRBV6-1 | NA | NA | CASSYGGGTDTQYF | TGTGCCAGCAGTTACGGCGGGGGCACAGATACGCAGTATTTT
TRBJ2-1 | TRBV5-1 | once | NA | CASSLGQGDDEQFF | TGCGCCAGCAGCTTGGGGCAGGGAGATGATGAGCAGTTCTTC
TRBJ1-5 | TRBV12-3/TRBV12-4 | few | NA | CASSLGRGDSNQPQHF | TGTGCCAGCAGTTTAGGGCGGGGGGATAGCAATCAGCCCCAGCATTTT
TRBJ2-5 | TRBV7-2 | NA | NA | CASSRDEGTQYF | TGTGCCAGCAGCAGGGACGAGGGGACCCAGTACTTC
TRBJ2-3 | TRBV5-1 | once | NA | CASSFRPGTQDTQYF | TGCGCCAGCAGCTTTCGCCCCGGGACTCAGGATACGCAGTATTTT
TRBJ2-1 | TRBV18 | NA | NA | CASSPPVTLNEQFF | TGTGCCAGCTCACCACCGGTTACCCTCAATGAGCAGTTCTTC